Listed here is a single TCR beta chain. Its antigen is unidentified. V was cut by 4 bases and J by 2 bases, with 6 bases left in between. The CDR3 totals 12 residues. CDR1 is LGHNT, CDR2 FRNRAP, per germline. Measured with immunoSEQ multiplex PCR; TCRdb has only the in-frame clones, and not every one. The sample has about 110,000 clones; around 95% are singletons. The source of the sample is a study of cytomegalovirus exposure and HLA in healthy donors. As for the study in general: The same platform used for the roughly 600 first-cohort repertoires was also used for the 120 or so validation repertoires, as a later analysis reported. Regarding the study as a whole: The tendency of first-cohort TCR clusters to co-occur in the 120 validation repertoires was identified by a subsequent analysis. The dataset shows that most TCR sequences were rare, while some public TCRs occurred in many donors.

This receptor was taken from a woman aged 18 to 35 in good health and CMV-seronegative. This chain links TRBV12-5 with TRBJ2-7; no firm D call. Sequencing was carried out using PBMCs. CDR3: CASGSGTYEQYF. CDR3 sequence (DNA): TGTGCTAGTGGTTCAGGAACCTACGAGCAGTACTTC.